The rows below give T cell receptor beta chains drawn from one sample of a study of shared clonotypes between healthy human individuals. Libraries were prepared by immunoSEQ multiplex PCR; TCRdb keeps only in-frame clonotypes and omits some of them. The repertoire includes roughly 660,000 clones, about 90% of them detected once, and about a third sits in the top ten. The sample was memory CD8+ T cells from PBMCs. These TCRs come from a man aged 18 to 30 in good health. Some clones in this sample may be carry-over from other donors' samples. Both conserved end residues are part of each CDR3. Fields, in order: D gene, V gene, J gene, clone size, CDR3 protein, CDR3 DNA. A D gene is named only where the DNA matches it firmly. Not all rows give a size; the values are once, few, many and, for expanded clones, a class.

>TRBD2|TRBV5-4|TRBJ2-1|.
CASSQKREDYNEQFF
TGTGCCAGCAGCCAAAAGCGGGAGGACTACAATGAGCAGTTCTTC
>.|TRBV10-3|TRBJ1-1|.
CATIGRTDNTEAFF
TGTGCCACCATCGGGAGGACAGACAACACTGAAGCTTTCTTT
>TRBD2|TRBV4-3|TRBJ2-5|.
CASSQREEETQYF
TGCGCCAGCAGTCAGCGGGAGGAAGAGACCCAGTACTTC
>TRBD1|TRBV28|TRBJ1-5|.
CASSNPFRGTGVSNQPQHF
TGTGCCAGCAGCAACCCCTTCCGTGGGACAGGGGTTAGCAATCAGCCCCAGCATTTT
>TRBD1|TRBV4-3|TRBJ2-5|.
CASSQGGGRETQYF
TGCGCCAGCAGCCAAGGAGGGGGCCGTGAGACCCAGTACTTC
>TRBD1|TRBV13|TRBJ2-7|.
CASSHRDSKREQYF
TGTGCCAGCAGCCACCGGGACAGCAAGCGCGAGCAGTACTTC
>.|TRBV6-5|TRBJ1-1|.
CASSYFSGSTEAFF
TGTGCCAGCAGTTATTTCTCGGGGAGTACTGAAGCTTTCTTT
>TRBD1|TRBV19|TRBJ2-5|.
CASSFQGGTGGGQETQYF
TGTGCCAGTAGTTTTCAAGGTGGGACAGGGGGCGGCCAAGAGACCCAGTACTTC
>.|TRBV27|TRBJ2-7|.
CASSPGGALYEQYF
TGTGCCAGCAGCCCCGGAGGGGCGCTTTACGAGCAGTACTTC
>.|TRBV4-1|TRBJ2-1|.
CASSQGRASGVNEQFF
TGCGCCAGCAGCCAAGGGAGGGCCTCGGGGGTAAATGAGCAGTTCTTC
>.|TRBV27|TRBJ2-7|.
CASCPGAASYEQYF
TGTGCCAGCTGCCCCGGGGCGGCATCCTACGAGCAGTACTTC
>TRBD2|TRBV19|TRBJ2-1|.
CASSPSGASYNEQFF
TGTGCCAGTAGCCCTAGCGGAGCCTCCTACAATGAGCAGTTCTTC
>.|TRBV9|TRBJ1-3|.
CASSVNPSSGNTIYF
TGTGCCAGCAGCGTAAATCCGAGCTCTGGAAACACCATATATTTT
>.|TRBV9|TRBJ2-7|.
CASSVGLPTLGEQYF
TGTGCCAGCAGCGTAGGCCTTCCAACACTGGGAGAGCAGTACTTC
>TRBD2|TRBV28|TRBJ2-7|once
CASSSRLAATYEQYF
TGTGCCAGCAGTTCCCGACTAGCGGCAACCTACGAGCAGTACTTC
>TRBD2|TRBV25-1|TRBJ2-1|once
CASSGRLAVTYNEQFF
TGTGCCAGCAGTGGGCGACTAGCGGTTACCTACAATGAGCAGTTCTTC